This TCR beta chain was profiled in a study of PD-L1 blockade in urothelial cancer. Study information: Each participant's history included 0 to 3 prior chemotherapy regimens. Blood was analyzed 3 weeks (second dose) and 6 weeks after treatment start. Study findings and constraints: Better progression-free and overall survival followed lower pretreatment blood clonality.

V gave up 6 bases and J gave up 4 bases, with 7 bases separating them. Germline CDR1 reads SNHLY; CDR2 reads FYNNEI. The CDR3 extends over 12 amino acids. Time point defined: pretreatment peripheral blood. Each patient presented with locally advanced or metastatic urothelial carcinoma. Repertoires were generated with immunoSEQ multiplex PCR, while TCRdb's copy carries only in-frame clones and drops some. Seen here are fewer than 75,000 clones, around 90% observed once, and the top ten hold 4.5% to 5%. To note about this clone: Its antigen is undetermined.

The chain has TRBV2 and TRBJ1-3; no clear D. Sample: PBMCs, taken around atezolizumab (anti-PD-L1) treatment. The receptor was isolated from a man between 65 and 85 years old with urothelial cancer. CDR3 nucleotide sequence: TGTGCCAGCAGAGAACAGGGAAACACCATATATTTT. This codes for CASREQGNTIYF.